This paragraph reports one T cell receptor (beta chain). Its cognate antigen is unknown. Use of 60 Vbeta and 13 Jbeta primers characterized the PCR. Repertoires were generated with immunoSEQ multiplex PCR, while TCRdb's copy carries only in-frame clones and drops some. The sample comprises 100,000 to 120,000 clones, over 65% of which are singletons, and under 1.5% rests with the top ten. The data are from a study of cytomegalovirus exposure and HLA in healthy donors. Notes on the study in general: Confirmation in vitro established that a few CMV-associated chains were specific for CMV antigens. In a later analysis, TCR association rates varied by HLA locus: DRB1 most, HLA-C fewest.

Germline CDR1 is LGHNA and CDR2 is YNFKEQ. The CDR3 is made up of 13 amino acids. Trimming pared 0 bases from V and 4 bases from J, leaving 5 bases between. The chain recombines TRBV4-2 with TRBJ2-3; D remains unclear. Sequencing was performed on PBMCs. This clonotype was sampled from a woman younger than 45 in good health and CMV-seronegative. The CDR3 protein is CASSQDIPDTQYF. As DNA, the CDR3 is TGTGCCAGCAGCCAAGATATTCCAGATACGCAGTATTTT.